A single count supports the clone carrying this T cell receptor beta chain. The CDR3 spans 16 residues. Germline V gene data show CDR1 as LGHNA and CDR2 as YSLEER. V was pared by 0 bases and J by 0 bases, with 11 bases between. This record belongs to a study of blood T cells in healthy people across ages. Looking at the study overall: Template switching picked up about one barcoded beta molecule for each two T cells.

A second PCR of 7 to 11 cycles used a sample-barcoded 5' primer and a J-beta primer mix. TCRdb independently ran MiXCR on the 5' RACE reads; one entry per CDR3 protein. The repertoire holds roughly 930,000 distinct CDR3 sequences, with 40% to 60% as singletons. Sequenced: blood. V is TRBV4-3 and J is TRBJ1-2; D is possibly TRBD1 (5 bases). This TCR derives from a man aged 25 to 45 in good health. The CDR3: CASSQDRGEANYGYTF. As DNA, the CDR3 is TGCGCCAGCAGCCAAGACCGGGGGGAAGCTAACTATGGCTACACCTTC.